Below are 10 T cell receptor beta chains sequenced from a single sample in a study of T cell changes during pregnancy in multiple sclerosis. Profiling relied on immunoSEQ multiplex PCR, and the TCRdb table lists in-frame clones only, not all of them. In the table there are about 25,000 clones, about 88% of which are singletons. This material consisted of CD8+ T cells from peripheral blood mononuclear cells, taken in the third trimester of pregnancy. All receptors come from a female donor in good health, enrolled as a control in a pregnancy study.

This chain connects TRBV27 to TRBJ1-5, with TRBD1 matching 7 bases. The ends lost 6 bases at V and 2 bases at J; junction bases unmatched: 13. CDR1 is MNHEY and CDR2 is SMNVEV in the germline V gene (reference sequence). The CDR3 runs to 17 residues. The CDR3 region has the DNA TGTGCCAGCAGCTCACTACAGGGGCTTGGGGGCAATCAGCCCCAGCATTTT. Encoded protein: CASSSLQGLGGNQPQHF.

This clone was detected once. The rearrangement uses TRBV19 and TRBJ1-5; 7 bases fit TRBD1. Germline V gene sequence: CDR1 LNHDA, CDR2 SQIVND (reference sequence). This CDR3 spans 14 amino acids. The V segment lost 5 bases and the J segment 7 bases; nucleotides outside the gene matches: 8. The CDR3 sequence is CASSAATGNQPQHF. CDR3 DNA sequence: TGTGCCAGTAGTGCCGCGACAGGGAACCAGCCCCAGCATTTT.

This clone was seen a single time. The V gene is TRBV27, the J gene TRBJ2-6; D not certain. CDR3 length: 13 amino acids. V lost 3 bases and J 4 bases, leaving 4 bases between the germline ends. CDR1 MNHEY and CDR2 SMNVEV come from the germline V gene (reference sequence). The CDR3: CASSFSGANVLTF. CDR3 nucleotides: TGTGCCAGCAGTTTCTCCGGGGCCAACGTCCTGACTTTC. The complete variable domain, with remaining parts taken from reference TRBV27 and TRBJ2-6, reads EAQVTQNPRYLITVTGKKLTVTCSQNMNHEYMSWYRQDPGLGLRQIYYSMNVEVTDKGDVPEGYKVSRKEKRNFPLILESPSPNQTSLYFCASSFSGANVLTFGAGSRLTVL.

The chain recombines TRBV7-6 with TRBJ2-3, with a tentative D call TRBD1 (6 bases). The germline V gene has CDR1 SGHVS and CDR2 FNYEAQ. The V gene lost 0 bases and the J gene lost 5 bases, with 12 bases spanning the gap. CDR3 length: 15 residues. CDR3 DNA sequence: TGTGCCAGCAGCTTAGCTTCAGGGGTGGGAGATACGCAGTATTTT. Translated, it gives CASSLASGVGDTQYF.

The CDR3, as DNA: TGTGCCAGCAGCCCCCTACAGGGTTGGAATGAGCAGTTCTTC. It encodes CASSPLQGWNEQFF. The chain links TRBV5-4 to TRBJ2-1; D possibly corresponds to TRBD1 (6 bases). The germline CDR1 and CDR2 sequences are SGHNT and YYREEE (reference sequence). The V gene lost 4 bases and the J gene lost 7 bases, with 15 bases spanning the gap. CDR3 size: 14 residues.

J is TRBJ1-2 and V is TRBV7-8; D gene ambiguous. The germline gives CDR1 SGHVS, CDR2 FQNEAQ. This CDR3 comprises 12 residues. Trimming took 4 bases from V and 6 from J, leaving 9 bases between them. The chain's CDR3 is CASSSGLHGYTF. CDR3 in DNA: TGTGCCAGCAGCTCCGGACTTCATGGCTACACCTTC.

This clone appeared once. The chain uses TRBV25-1 and TRBJ1-5, with D perhaps TRBD1 (5 bases). The length of the CDR3 is 16 residues. V was cut by 2 bases and J by 0 bases, with 11 bases left in between. Germline CDR1 reads MGHDK; CDR2 reads SYGVNS. CDR3 nucleotide sequence: TGTGCCAGCAGTGAAGGCGGGGCCGATAGCAATCAGCCCCAGCATTTT. It is translated as CASSEGGADSNQPQHF.

The rearrangement uses TRBV6-5 and TRBJ1-5; D remains ambiguous. CDR3 length: 13 amino acids. Trimming left V 3 bases short and J 7 bases short, with 10 bases between. In germline, CDR1 is MNHEY, CDR2 SVGAGI. This CDR3 is CASSYGPRQPQHF. The CDR3 nucleotides read TGTGCCAGCAGTTATGGGCCCCGACAGCCCCAGCATTTT.

The chain has TRBV7-9 and TRBJ2-5; D may be TRBD2 (5 bases). This CDR3 is 14 amino acids long. Germline-derived CDR1 and CDR2 are SEHNR and FQNEAQ (reference sequence). Between the trimmed V and J ends, which lost 2 bases and 5 bases, there was a span of 12 bases. DNA of the CDR3: TGTGCCAGCAGCTTAAGGGTAGCGAGGGAGACCCAGTACTTC. Its protein is CASSLRVARETQYF. Together with reference TRBV7-9 and TRBJ2-5, the CDR3 gives the full variable domain: DTGVSQNPRHKITKRGQNVTFRCDPISEHNRLYWYRQTLGQGPEFLTYFQNEAQLEKSRLLSDRFSAERPKGSFSTLEIQRTEQGDSAMYLCASSLRVARETQYFGPGTRLLVL.

The chain has TRBV27 and TRBJ2-1; 12 positions agree with TRBD2. The V segment lost 6 bases and the J segment 10 bases; nucleotides outside the gene matches: 10. The germline V gene has CDR1 MNHEY and CDR2 SMNVEV (reference sequence). This CDR3 is built from 15 residues. The DNA of the CDR3 is TGTGCCAGCAGCCAAGGACTAGCGGGGAATCGAGAGCAGTTCTTC. It encodes CASSQGLAGNREQFF.